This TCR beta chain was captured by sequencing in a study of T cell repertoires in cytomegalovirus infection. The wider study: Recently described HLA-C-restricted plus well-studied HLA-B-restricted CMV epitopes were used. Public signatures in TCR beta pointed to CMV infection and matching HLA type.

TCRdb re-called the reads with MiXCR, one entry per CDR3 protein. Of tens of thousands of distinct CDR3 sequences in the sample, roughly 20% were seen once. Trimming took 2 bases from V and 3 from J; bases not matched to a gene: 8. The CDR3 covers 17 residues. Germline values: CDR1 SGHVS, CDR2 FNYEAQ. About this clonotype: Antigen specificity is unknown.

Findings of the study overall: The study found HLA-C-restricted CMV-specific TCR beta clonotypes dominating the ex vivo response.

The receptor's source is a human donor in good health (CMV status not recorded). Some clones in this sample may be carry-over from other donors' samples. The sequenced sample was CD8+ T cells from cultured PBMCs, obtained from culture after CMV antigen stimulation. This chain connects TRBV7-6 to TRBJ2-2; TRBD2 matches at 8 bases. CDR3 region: CASSLSQREIHTGELFF. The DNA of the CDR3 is TGTGCCAGCAGCTTATCACAGCGGGAGATACACACCGGGGAGCTGTTTTTT.